This entry is about one T cell receptor (beta chain). Its antigen is unidentified. The sample belongs to a study of T cells in localized non-small cell lung cancer. Clones were read by immunoSEQ multiplex PCR, and TCRdb kept only the in-frame ones, dropping some. The data show fewer than 30,000 clones, 70% to 90% seen once. The V end lost 4 bases, the J end lost 5 bases, and 10 bases lay between the germline ends. Germline lookup yields CDR1 SGHRS and CDR2 YFSETQ. This CDR3 contains 13 residues. Study-level findings and limits: The study detected a median around 57 of the top 100 tumor clones in adjacent lung. T cell clonality was highest in uninvolved adjacent lung, above tumor.

The receptor comes from a woman aged 35-70 years with stage I lung adenocarcinoma. This chain connects TRBV5-1 to TRBJ2-1; D is unclear. Sequenced here: peripheral blood, sampled before any cancer treatment. The CDR3 protein is CASSPMGNNEQFF. Here the CDR3 DNA reads TGCGCCAGCAGCCCGATGGGGAACAATGAGCAGTTCTTC. Combining the CDR3 with reference TRBV5-1 and TRBJ2-1 gives the whole variable domain KAGVTQTPRYLIKTRGQQVTLSCSPISGHRSVSWYQQTPGQGLQFLFEYFSETQRNKGNFPGRFSGRQFSNSRSEMNVSTLELGDSALYLCASSPMGNNEQFFGPGTRLTVL.